There are many counts of the clone carrying this T cell receptor (beta chain). Joint extraction of RNA and DNA used about 17-33 mg of bulk tissue that was unsorted. The data were taken from a study of tumor-infiltrating lymphocytes in primary liver carcinoma. A primer in the constant region served to generate TCR beta cDNA from about 470 ng of total RNA. A slightly modified ARM-PCR protocol with three nested multiplex PCR rounds produced these TCR beta libraries. TCRdb re-called the multiplex PCR reads with MiXCR, one entry per CDR3 protein. The data contain 100,000 to 150,000 distinct CDR3 sequences, about 59% of them singletons. The sequence was obtained from a woman between 55 and 75 years old with primary liver carcinoma and hepatitis B virus infection. The sequenced sample consisted of liver tumor tissue from sampling region 1. The subset here: tumor region T1, superior pole.

CDR3 sequence (DNA): TGTGCCAGCAGTTCCCTAGCCCCGGACAGGGTTGGTAGGGGTAACACCGGGGAGCTGTTTTTT. Translation: CASSSLAPDRVGRGNTGELFF. The rearrangement uses TRBV6-6 and TRBJ2-2; TRBD1 matches 8 bases. Trimming took 4 bases from V and 2 from J; bases not matched to a gene: 21. The CDR3 consists of 21 residues. The germline CDR1 and CDR2 sequences are MNHNY and SVGAGI (reference sequence).